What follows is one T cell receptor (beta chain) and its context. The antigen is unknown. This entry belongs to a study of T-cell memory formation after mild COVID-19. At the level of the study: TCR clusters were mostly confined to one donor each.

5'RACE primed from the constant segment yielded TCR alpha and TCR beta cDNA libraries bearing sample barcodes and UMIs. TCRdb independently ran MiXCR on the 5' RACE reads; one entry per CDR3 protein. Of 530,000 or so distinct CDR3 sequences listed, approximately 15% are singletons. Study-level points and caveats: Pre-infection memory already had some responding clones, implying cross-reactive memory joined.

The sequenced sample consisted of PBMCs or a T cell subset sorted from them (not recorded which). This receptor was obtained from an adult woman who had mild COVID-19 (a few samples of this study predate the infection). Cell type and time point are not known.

For the CDR3, the DNA is TGTGCCACCAGTGATGGCGTGACTAGCAATCAGCCCCAGCATTTT. Translated, it gives CATSDGVTSNQPQHF. The chain uses TRBV24-1 and TRBJ1-5, with D unclear. CDR1 is KGHDR, CDR2 SFDVKD, per germline. The CDR3 runs 15 residues. The V gene lost 3 bases and the J gene lost 0 bases, with 8 bases spanning the gap.